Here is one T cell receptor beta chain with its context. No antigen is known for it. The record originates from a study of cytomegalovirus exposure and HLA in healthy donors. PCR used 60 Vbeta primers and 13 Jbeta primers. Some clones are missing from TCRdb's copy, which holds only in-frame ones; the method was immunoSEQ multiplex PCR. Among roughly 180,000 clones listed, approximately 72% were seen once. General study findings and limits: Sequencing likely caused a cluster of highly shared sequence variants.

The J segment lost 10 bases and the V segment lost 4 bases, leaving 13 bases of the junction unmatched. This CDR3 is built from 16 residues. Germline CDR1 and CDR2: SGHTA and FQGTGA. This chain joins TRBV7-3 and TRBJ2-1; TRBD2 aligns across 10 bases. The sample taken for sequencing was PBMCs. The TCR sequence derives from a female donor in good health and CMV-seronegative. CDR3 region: CASSWGGLAGVGEQFF. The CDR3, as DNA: TGTGCCAGCAGCTGGGGGGGGCTAGCGGGAGTAGGGGAGCAGTTCTTC.